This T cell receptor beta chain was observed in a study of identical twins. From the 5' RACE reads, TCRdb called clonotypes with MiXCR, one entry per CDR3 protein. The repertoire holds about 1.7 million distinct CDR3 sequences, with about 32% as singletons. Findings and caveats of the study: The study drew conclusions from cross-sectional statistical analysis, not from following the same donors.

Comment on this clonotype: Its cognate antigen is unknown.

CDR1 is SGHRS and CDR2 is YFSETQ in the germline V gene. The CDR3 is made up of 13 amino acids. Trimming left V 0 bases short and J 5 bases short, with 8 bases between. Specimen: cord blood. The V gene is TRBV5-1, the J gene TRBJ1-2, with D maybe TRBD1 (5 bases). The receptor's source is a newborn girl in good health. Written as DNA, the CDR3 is TGCGCCAGCAGCTTGGACGAGGGGTATGGCTACACCTTC. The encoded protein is CASSLDEGYGYTF. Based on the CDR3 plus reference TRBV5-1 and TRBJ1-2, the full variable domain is KAGVTQTPRYLIKTRGQQVTLSCSPISGHRSVSWYQQTPGQGLQFLFEYFSETQRNKGNFPGRFSGRQFSNSRSEMNVSTLELGDSALYLCASSLDEGYGYTFGSGTRLTVV.